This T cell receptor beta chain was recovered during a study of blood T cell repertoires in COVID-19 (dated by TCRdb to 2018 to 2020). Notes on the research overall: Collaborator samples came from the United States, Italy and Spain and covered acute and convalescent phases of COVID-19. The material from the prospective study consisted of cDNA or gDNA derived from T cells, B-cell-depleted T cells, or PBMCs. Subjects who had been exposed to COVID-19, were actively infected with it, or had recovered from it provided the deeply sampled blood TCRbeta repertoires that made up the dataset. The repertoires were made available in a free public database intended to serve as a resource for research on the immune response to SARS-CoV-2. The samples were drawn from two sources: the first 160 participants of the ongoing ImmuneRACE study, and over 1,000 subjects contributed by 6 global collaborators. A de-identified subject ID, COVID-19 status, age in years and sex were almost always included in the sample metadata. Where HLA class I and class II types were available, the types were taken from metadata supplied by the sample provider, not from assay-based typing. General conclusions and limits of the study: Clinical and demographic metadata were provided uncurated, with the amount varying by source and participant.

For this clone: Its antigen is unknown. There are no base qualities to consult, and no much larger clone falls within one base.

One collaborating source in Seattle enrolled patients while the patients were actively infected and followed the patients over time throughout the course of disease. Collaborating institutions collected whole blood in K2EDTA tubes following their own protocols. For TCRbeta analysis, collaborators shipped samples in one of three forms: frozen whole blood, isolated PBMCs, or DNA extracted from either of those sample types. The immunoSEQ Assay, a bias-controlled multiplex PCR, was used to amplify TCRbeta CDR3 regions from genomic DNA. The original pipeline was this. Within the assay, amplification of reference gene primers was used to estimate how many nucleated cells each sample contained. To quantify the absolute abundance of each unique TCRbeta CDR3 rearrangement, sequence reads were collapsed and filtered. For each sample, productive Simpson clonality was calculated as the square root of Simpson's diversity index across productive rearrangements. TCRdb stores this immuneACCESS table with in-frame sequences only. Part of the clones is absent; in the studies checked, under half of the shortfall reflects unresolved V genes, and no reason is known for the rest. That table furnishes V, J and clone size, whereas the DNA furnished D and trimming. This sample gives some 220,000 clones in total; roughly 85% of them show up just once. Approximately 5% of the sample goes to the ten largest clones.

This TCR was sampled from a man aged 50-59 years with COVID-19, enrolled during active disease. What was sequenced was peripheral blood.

The CDR3 protein sequence reads: CASSQSGQSIANQPQHF. The DNA sequence is given as TGCGCCAGCAGTCAATCGGGACAGTCTATAGCAAATCAGCCCCAGCATTTT. The chain employs TRBV23-1 and TRBJ1-5, with 7 bases in between that match TRBD1. TRBV23-1 is annotated as an ORF whose role is uncertain. V has 0 bases trimmed and J has 4 bases trimmed; junction bases matching no gene number 9. The CDR3 runs 17 residues from the cysteine to the phenylalanine. Of all the DNA, just the CDR3 is kept, 51 bases in frame from base 1.